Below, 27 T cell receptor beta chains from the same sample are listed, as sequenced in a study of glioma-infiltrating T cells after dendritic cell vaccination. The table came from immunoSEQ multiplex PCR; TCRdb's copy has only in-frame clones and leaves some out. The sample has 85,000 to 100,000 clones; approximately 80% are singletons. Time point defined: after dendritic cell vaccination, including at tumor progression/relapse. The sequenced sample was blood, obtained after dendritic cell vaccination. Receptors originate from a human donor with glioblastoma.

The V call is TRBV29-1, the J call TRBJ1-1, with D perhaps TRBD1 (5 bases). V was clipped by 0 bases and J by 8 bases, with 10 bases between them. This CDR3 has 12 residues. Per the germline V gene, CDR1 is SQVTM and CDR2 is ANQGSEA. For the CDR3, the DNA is TGCAGCGTTGAAGAGGGAGGGGCCGAAGCTTTCTTT. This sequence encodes CSVEEGGAEAFF.

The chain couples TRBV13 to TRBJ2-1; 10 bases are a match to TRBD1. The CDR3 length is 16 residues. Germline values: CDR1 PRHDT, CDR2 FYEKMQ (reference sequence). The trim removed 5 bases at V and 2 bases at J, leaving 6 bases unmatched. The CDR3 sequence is CASSAPTGGAYNEQFF. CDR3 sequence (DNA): TGTGCCAGCAGCGCACCGACAGGGGGCGCCTACAATGAGCAGTTCTTC. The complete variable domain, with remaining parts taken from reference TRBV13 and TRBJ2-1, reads AAGVIQSPRHLIKEKRETATLKCYPIPRHDTVYWYQQGPGQDPQFLISFYEKMQSDKGSIPDRFSAQQFSDYHSELNMSSLELGDSALYFCASSAPTGGAYNEQFFGPGTRLTVL.

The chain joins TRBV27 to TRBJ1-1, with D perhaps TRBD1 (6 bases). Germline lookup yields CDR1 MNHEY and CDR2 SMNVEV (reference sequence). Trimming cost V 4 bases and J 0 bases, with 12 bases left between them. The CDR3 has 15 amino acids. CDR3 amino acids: CASSWGTPLNTEAFF. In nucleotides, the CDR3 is TGTGCCAGCAGTTGGGGGACACCCCTGAACACTGAAGCTTTCTTT.

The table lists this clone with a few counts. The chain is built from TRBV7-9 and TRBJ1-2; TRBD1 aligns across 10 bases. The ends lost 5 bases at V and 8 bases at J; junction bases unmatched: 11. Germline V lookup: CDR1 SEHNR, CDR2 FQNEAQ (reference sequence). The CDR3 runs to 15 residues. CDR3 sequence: CASSPGQTGGEGYTF. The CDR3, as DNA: TGTGCCAGCAGCCCAGGCCAGACAGGGGGCGAGGGCTACACCTTC.

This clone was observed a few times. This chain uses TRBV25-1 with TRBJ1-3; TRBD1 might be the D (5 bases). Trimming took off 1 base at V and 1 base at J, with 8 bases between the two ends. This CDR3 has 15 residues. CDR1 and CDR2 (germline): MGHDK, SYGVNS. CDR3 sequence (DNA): TGTGCCAGCAGTGAATTCGGGGGTTCTGGAAACACCATATATTTT. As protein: CASSEFGGSGNTIYF.

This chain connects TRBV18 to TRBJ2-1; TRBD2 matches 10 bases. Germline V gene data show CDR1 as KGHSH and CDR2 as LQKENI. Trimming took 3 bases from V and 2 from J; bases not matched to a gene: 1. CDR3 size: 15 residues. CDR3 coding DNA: TGTGCCAGCTCACCGGGACTAGCGACCTACAATGAGCAGTTCTTC. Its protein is CASSPGLATYNEQFF.

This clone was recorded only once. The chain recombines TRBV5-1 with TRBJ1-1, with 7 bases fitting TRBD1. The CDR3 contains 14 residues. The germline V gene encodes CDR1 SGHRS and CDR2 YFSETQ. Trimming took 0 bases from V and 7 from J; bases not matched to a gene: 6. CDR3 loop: CASSLDRGGIEAFF. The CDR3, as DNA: TGCGCCAGCAGCTTGGACAGGGGTGGGATTGAAGCTTTCTTT.

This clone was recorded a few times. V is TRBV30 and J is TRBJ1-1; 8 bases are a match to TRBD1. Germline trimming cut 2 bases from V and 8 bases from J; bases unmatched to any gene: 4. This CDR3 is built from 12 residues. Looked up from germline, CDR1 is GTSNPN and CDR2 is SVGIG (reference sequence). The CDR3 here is CAWSRGQGEAFF. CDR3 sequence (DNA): TGTGCCTGGAGTCGAGGACAGGGAGAAGCTTTCTTT. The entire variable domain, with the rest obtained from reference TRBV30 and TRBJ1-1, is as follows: SQTIHQWPATLVQPVGSPLSLECTVEGTSNPNLYWYRQAAGRGLQLLFYSVGIGQISSEVPQNLSASRPQDRQFILSSKKLLLSDSGFYLCAWSRGQGEAFFGQGTRLTVV.

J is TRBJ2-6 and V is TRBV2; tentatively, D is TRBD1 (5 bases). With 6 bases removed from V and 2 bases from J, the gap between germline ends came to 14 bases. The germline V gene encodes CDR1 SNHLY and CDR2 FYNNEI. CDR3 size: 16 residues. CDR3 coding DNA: TGTGCCAGCAGAGCATCAGGGTTGGCTGGGGCCAACGTCCTGACTTTC. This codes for CASRASGLAGANVLTF.

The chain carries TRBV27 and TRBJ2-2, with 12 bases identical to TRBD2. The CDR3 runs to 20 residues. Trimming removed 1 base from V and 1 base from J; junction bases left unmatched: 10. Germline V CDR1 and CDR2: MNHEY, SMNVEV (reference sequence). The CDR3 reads CASSLYPSGRARGNTGELFF. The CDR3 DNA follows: TGTGCCAGCAGTTTATACCCTAGCGGGAGGGCCCGGGGGAACACCGGGGAGCTGTTTTTT.

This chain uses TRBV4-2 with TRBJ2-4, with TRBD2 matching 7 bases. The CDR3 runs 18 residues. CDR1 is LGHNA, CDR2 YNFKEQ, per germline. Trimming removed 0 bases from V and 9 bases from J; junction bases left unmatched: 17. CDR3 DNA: TGTGCCAGCAGCCAAGATGTCTCTCGCGCGGGAGCGCTCAGCATTCAGTACTTC. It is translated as CASSQDVSRAGALSIQYF.

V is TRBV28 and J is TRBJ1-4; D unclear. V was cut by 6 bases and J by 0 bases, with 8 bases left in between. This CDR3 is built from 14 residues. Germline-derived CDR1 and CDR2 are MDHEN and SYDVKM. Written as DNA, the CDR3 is TGTGCCAGCAGCCCATTTTCAACTAATGAAAAACTGTTTTTT. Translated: CASSPFSTNEKLFF. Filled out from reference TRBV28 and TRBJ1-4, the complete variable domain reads DVKVTQSSRYLVKRTGEKVFLECVQDMDHENMFWYRQDPGLGLRLIYFSYDVKMKEKGDIPEGYSVSREKKERFSLILESASTNQTSMYLCASSPFSTNEKLFFGSGTQLSVL.

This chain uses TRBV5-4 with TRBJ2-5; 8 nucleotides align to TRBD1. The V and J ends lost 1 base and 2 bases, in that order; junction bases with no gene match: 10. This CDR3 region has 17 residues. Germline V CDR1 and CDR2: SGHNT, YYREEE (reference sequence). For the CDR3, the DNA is TGTGCCAGCAGCTTGTCGAGGGGCAGGGGGCGGCAAGAGACCCAGTACTTC. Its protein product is CASSLSRGRGRQETQYF.

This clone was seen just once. For the CDR3, the DNA is TGTGCCAGCAGGGGACAGACGTACGAGCAGTACTTC. Its translation: CASRGQTYEQYF. The chain uses TRBV2 and TRBJ2-5, with TRBD1 identical over 7 bases. Matching the DNA end better, TRBJ2-7 makes the J call doubtful. The V gene's germline CDR1 is SNHLY and CDR2 FYNNEI. This CDR3 has 12 amino acids.

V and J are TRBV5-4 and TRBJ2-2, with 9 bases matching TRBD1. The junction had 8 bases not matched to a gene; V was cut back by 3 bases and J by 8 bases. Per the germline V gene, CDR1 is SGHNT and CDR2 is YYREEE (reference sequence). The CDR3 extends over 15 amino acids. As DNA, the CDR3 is TGTGCCAGCAGCTCGGCACAGGGGGCGCGGGGGGAGCTGTTTTTT. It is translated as CASSSAQGARGELFF.

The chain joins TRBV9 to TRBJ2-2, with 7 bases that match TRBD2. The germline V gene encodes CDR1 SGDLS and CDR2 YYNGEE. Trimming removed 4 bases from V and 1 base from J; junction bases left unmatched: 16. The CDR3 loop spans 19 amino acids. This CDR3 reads CASSPQWGSGLGNTGELFF. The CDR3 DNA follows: TGTGCCAGCAGCCCTCAATGGGGTAGCGGGTTAGGGAACACCGGGGAGCTGTTTTTT.

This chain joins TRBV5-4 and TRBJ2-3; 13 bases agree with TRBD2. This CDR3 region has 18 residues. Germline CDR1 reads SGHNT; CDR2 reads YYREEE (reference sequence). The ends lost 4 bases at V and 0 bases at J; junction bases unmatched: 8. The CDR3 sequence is CASSQLAGGPVSTDTQYF. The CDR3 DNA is TGTGCCAGCAGCCAACTAGCGGGGGGGCCGGTTAGCACAGATACGCAGTATTTT.

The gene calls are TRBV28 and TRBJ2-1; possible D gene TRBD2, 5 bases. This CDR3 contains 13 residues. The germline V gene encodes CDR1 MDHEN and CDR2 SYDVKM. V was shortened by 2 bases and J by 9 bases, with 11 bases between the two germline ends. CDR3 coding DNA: TGTGCCAGCAGTTTAGTGGGAGTCCTTGAGCAGTTCTTC. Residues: CASSLVGVLEQFF.

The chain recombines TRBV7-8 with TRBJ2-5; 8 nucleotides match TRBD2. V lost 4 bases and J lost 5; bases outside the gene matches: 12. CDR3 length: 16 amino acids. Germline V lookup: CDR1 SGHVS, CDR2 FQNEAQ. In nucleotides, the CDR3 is TGTGCCAGCAGCTACCAGCGGGGGTCCATCAGGGAGACCCAGTACTTC. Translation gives CASSYQRGSIRETQYF.

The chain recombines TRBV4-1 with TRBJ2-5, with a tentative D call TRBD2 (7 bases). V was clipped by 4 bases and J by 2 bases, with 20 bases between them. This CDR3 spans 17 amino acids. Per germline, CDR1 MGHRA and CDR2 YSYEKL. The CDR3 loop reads CASSLTPGRGHQETQYF. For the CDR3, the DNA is TGCGCCAGCAGCCTCACCCCAGGGAGGGGACATCAAGAGACCCAGTACTTC.

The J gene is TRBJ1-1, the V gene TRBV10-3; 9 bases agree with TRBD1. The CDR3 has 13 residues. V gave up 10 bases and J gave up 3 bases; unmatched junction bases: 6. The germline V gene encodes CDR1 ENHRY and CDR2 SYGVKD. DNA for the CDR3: TGTGCCACTAGGACAGGGGAGTACACTGAAGCTTTCTTT. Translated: CATRTGEYTEAFF.

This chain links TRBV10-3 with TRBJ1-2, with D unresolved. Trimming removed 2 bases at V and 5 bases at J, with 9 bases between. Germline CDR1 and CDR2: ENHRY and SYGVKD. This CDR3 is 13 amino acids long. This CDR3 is CAISEMALYGYTF. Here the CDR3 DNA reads TGTGCCATCAGTGAGATGGCCTTATATGGCTACACCTTC.

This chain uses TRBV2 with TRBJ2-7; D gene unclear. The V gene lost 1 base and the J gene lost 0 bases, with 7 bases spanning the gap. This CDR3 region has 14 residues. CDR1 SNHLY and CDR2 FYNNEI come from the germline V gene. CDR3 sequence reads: CASSEGPSSYEQYF. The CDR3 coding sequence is TGTGCCAGCAGTGAAGGGCCCAGCTCCTACGAGCAGTACTTC.

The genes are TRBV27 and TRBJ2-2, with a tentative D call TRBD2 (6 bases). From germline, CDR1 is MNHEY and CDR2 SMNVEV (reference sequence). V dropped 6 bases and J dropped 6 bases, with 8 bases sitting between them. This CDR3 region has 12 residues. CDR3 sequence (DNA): TGTGCCAGCAGACAGCGGGCCGGGGAGCTGTTTTTT. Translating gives CASRQRAGELFF.

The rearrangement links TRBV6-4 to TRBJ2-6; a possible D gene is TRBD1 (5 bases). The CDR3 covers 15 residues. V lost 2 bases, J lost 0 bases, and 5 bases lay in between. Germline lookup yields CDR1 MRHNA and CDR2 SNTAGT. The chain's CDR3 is CASSDRGSGANVLTF. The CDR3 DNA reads TGTGCCAGCAGTGACAGGGGCTCTGGGGCCAACGTCCTGACTTTC.

The CDR3 bases are TGTGCCATCAGTGACCCTTGGGGGGATAAGCATTTT. It is translated as CAISDPWGDKHF. The chain carries TRBV10-3 and TRBJ1-5; tentatively, D is TRBD1 (5 bases). Germline CDR1 and CDR2: ENHRY and SYGVKD. V lost 3 bases, J lost 14 bases, and 14 bases lay in between. The length of the CDR3 is 12 residues.

The DNA for the CDR3 is TGTGCCAGCAGCTTTCAGGGCACAGATACGCAGTATTTT. It yields the protein CASSFQGTDTQYF. This chain connects TRBV7-3 to TRBJ2-3, with D unclear. Germline CDR1 SGHTA, CDR2 FQGTGA. This CDR3 spans 13 amino acids. The V end was cut by 3 bases, the J end by 1 base, with 5 bases between. Complete variable domain (other parts from reference TRBV7-3 and TRBJ2-3): GAGVSQTPSNKVTEKGKYVELRCDPISGHTALYWYRQSLGQGPEFLIYFQGTGAADDSGLPNDRFFAVRPEGSVSTLKIQRTERGDSAVYLCASSFQGTDTQYFGPGTRLTVL.